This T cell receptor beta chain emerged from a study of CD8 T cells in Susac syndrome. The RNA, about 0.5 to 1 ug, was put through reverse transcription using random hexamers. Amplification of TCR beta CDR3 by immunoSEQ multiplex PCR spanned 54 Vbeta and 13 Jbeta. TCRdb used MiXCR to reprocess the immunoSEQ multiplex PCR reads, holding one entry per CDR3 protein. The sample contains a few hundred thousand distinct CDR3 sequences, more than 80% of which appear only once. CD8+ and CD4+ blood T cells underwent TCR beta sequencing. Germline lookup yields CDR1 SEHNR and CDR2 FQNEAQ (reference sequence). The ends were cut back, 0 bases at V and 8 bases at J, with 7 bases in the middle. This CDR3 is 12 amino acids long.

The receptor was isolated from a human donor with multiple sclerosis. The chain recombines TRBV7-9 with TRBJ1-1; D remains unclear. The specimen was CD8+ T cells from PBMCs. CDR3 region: CASSLASREAFF. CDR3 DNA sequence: TGTGCCAGCAGCTTAGCGAGCCGAGAAGCTTTCTTT.